The rows below give T cell receptor beta chains drawn from one sample of a study of metastatic and nonmetastatic thyroid tumors. TCRdb re-analyzed the PCR reads using MiXCR. The sample records about 41,000 clones, less than 35% being singletons. Input material: blood. The receptor source for this set is a male donor with papillary thyroid cancer or a benign thyroid nodule (not recorded which). Some clones in this sample may be carry-over from other donors' samples. Both conserved end residues are trimmed from each CDR3. The order of the fields is V gene, CDR3 length, J gene, CDR3 protein.

V gene: TRBV6-4
CDR3 length: 14
J gene: TRBJ2-6
CDR3 protein: ASSDTGGAGANVLT

V gene: TRBV2
CDR3 length: 14
J gene: TRBJ1-4
CDR3 protein: ASSEDRAATNEKLF

V gene: TRBV11-2
CDR3 length: 12
J gene: TRBJ2-5
CDR3 protein: ASSVEVWGKTQY

V gene: TRBV28
CDR3 length: 13
J gene: TRBJ2-2
CDR3 protein: ATSIGSTNTAELF

V gene: TRBV6-2/TRBV6-3
CDR3 length: 11
J gene: TRBJ2-7
CDR3 protein: ASSRTGTYEQY

V gene: TRBV6-1
CDR3 length: 15
J gene: TRBJ2-3
CDR3 protein: ASSGIGSSPATDTQY

V gene: TRBV7-2
CDR3 length: 13
J gene: TRBJ2-5
CDR3 protein: ASSQGTSVTETQY

V gene: TRBV6-5
CDR3 length: 12
J gene: TRBJ1-1
CDR3 protein: ASSYSPGNTEAF

V gene: TRBV25-1
CDR3 length: 10
J gene: TRBJ2-3
CDR3 protein: ASASLRDTQY

V gene: TRBV28
CDR3 length: 14
J gene: TRBJ2-1
CDR3 protein: ASSPRGTSGRNEQF

V gene: TRBV6-1
CDR3 length: 14
J gene: TRBJ1-3
CDR3 protein: ASMSLDRGFVNTIY

V gene: TRBV5-1
CDR3 length: 11
J gene: TRBJ1-1
CDR3 protein: ASRERANTDAF

V gene: TRBV6-1
CDR3 length: 12
J gene: TRBJ1-5
CDR3 protein: ASSEVGTNQPQH

V gene: TRBV6-1
CDR3 length: 13
J gene: TRBJ1-6
CDR3 protein: ASSETTGGNSPLH

V gene: TRBV28
CDR3 length: 11
J gene: TRBJ2-1
CDR3 protein: ASWNLDHNEQF

V gene: TRBV7-9
CDR3 length: 12
J gene: TRBJ2-2
CDR3 protein: ASTMGLKIGELF

V gene: TRBV19
CDR3 length: 13
J gene: TRBJ1-5
CDR3 protein: ASSIGGDSNQPQH

V gene: TRBV9
CDR3 length: 12
J gene: TRBJ1-5
CDR3 protein: ASSSGQSNQPQH

V gene: TRBV30
CDR3 length: 13
J gene: TRBJ1-5
CDR3 protein: AWSGKTLNEGSQH

V gene: TRBV3-1
CDR3 length: 16
J gene: TRBJ2-7
CDR3 protein: ASSQDHHVGLAAYEQY

V gene: TRBV6-5
CDR3 length: 13
J gene: TRBJ2-3
CDR3 protein: ASSYSGTDADTQY

V gene: TRBV28
CDR3 length: 14
J gene: TRBJ2-7
CDR3 protein: ASSSAETRSSYEQY

V gene: TRBV6-1
CDR3 length: 13
J gene: TRBJ1-5
CDR3 protein: ASGWTGDSNQPQH

V gene: TRBV6-9
CDR3 length: 19
J gene: TRBJ1-5
CDR3 protein: ASTPRGGDATKGYSNQPQH

V gene: TRBV30
CDR3 length: 11
J gene: TRBJ1-1
CDR3 protein: AWSHGTPGRAF

V gene: TRBV28
CDR3 length: 10
J gene: TRBJ1-2
CDR3 protein: ASSFRDYGYT

V gene: TRBV9
CDR3 length: 12
J gene: TRBJ2-3
CDR3 protein: ASSVADASDTQY

V gene: TRBV7-8
CDR3 length: 13
J gene: TRBJ1-5
CDR3 protein: DNSLRDGQGQPQH

V gene: TRBV4-2
CDR3 length: 12
J gene: TRBJ2-2
CDR3 protein: ASSQGGGTGELF

V gene: TRBV7-9
CDR3 length: 11
J gene: TRBJ2-7
CDR3 protein: ASSLGGPYEQY

V gene: TRBV6-1
CDR3 length: 12
J gene: TRBJ1-1
CDR3 protein: ASRPLLRNTEAF

V gene: TRBV6-1
CDR3 length: 12
J gene: TRBJ1-5
CDR3 protein: ASSTTGADQPQH

V gene: TRBV28
CDR3 length: 11
J gene: TRBJ2-7
CDR3 protein: ASSLGQPYEQY

V gene: TRBV20-1
CDR3 length: 12
J gene: TRBJ1-2
CDR3 protein: SARGGDINYGYT

V gene: TRBV3-1
CDR3 length: 13
J gene: TRBJ2-7
CDR3 protein: ASSQVESGFYEQY

V gene: TRBV11-2
CDR3 length: 14
J gene: TRBJ2-1
CDR3 protein: ASSSQAGVTYNEQF

V gene: TRBV20-1
CDR3 length: 17
J gene: TRBJ2-6
CDR3 protein: SARDTASGVVSGANVLT

V gene: TRBV7-3
CDR3 length: 13
J gene: TRBJ2-3
CDR3 protein: ASSWGLAGADTQY

V gene: TRBV6-6
CDR3 length: 13
J gene: TRBJ2-1
CDR3 protein: ASSYRTGRGDEQF

V gene: TRBV3-1
CDR3 length: 13
J gene: TRBJ2-1
CDR3 protein: ASSQMTAIGGEQF

V gene: TRBV3-1
CDR3 length: 13
J gene: TRBJ1-1
CDR3 protein: ASSPHGWEGTEAF

V gene: TRBV20-1
CDR3 length: 11
J gene: TRBJ2-1
CDR3 protein: SAPPGHHNEQF

V gene: TRBV3-1
CDR3 length: 13
J gene: TRBJ2-3
CDR3 protein: ASSLRTGGTDTQY

V gene: TRBV30
CDR3 length: 13
J gene: TRBJ2-7
CDR3 protein: AWMRDSWSHSEQY